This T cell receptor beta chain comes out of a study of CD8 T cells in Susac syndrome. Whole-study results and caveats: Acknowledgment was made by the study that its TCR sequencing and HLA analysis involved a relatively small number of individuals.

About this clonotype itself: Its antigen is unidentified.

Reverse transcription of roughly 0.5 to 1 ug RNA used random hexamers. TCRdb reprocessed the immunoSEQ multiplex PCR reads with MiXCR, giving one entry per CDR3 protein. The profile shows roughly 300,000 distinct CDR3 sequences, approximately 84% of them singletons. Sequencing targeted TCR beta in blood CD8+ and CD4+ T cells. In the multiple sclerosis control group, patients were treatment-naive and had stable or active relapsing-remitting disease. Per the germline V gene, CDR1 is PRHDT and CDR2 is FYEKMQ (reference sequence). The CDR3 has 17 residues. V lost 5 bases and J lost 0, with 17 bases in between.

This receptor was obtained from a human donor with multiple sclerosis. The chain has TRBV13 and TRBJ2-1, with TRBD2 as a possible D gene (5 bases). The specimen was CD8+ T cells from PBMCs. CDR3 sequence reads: CASSPRGERSSYNEQFF. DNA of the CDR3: TGTGCCAGCAGCCCCCGGGGTGAGCGGAGCTCCTACAATGAGCAGTTCTTC.